Described below is a single T cell receptor (beta chain) sequence and its context. In its sample, this clonotype was seen a few times. The target of this receptor is not known. One base away there is no much larger clone; base qualities are not given. The source of the sample is a study of response to subunit inactivated influenza vaccine (dated 2018 in TCRdb). Regarding the complete study: Deep quantitative T cell receptor repertoire profiling was used in the study to track responses to a trivalent subunit inactivated influenza vaccine.

The CDR3 sequence holds 14 residues, the cysteine and phenylalanine included. Of the read, only the CDR3 DNA is kept; its 42 bases are in frame from base 1. The V and J ends are trimmed by 1 base and 3 bases, leaving 13 bases between them. From a lookup of the germline V gene (reference sequence), CDR1 and CDR2 are DFQATT and SNEGSKA. Receptor libraries were prepared by RT-PCR. For sequencing, an Illumina HiSeq 2500 was employed. TCRdb reanalyzed the raw reads on its own, using fastp at Q25 for trimming and MiXCR for clone calling, and kept in-frame beta chains. Each CDR3 protein appears once, grouped with its most common genes and DNA. This sample has about 650,000 distinct CDR3 sequences in its table, and approximately 14% of those were observed once. Clones ranked in the top ten supply approximately 7.6% of the sample. What the work shows at the level of the full study, not this receptor alone: The authors suggested that each seasonal influenza vaccination may recruit only a limited number of new T cells.

This specimen was PBMCs from blood, taken less than 15 days before vaccination. This clonotype was sampled from a middle-aged man who received an inactivated influenza vaccine. Donor details come from another sample of the same person, matched by shared clones. The rearranged chain carries TRBV20-1 and TRBJ2-7; TRBD1 is a possible D gene, resting on 5 matching bases. Here is the DNA: TGCAGTGCTAGAGCGCCAGGGCAAAACTACGAGCAGTACTTC. This yields the protein CSARAPGQNYEQYF.